The 13 T cell receptor beta chains reported below all come from one sample, sequenced in a study of blood T cell repertoires in COVID-19. The method was immunoSEQ multiplex PCR; TCRdb's version includes in-frame clones alone and lacks a portion of them. Of around 310,000 clones in the sample, about nine tenths were seen once. The sample comprised peripheral blood. All receptors come from a woman aged 55-69 years with acute or convalescent COVID-19.

The chain is built from TRBV7-6 and TRBJ2-3, with unresolved D. The CDR3 contains 12 residues. The germline CDR1 and CDR2 sequences are SGHVS and FNYEAQ. V shed 1 base and J shed 5 bases, with 4 bases lying between them. The CDR3 nucleotides are TGTGCCAGCAGCTTAGTAGAAGATACGCAGTATTTT. Amino acid sequence: CASSLVEDTQYF.

The chain carries TRBV10-3 and TRBJ2-1; 9 bases align to TRBD2. Germline values: CDR1 ENHRY, CDR2 SYGVKD. V dropped 6 bases and J dropped 5; count of bases not matched to a gene: 8. The CDR3 contains 15 residues. The CDR3 bases are TGTGCCATCAGAACCGGGACTAGCATTGACAATGAGCAGTTCTTC. Residues: CAIRTGTSIDNEQFF.

This chain uses TRBV5-5 with TRBJ2-7, with D possibly TRBD1 on 5 matching bases. CDR1 is SGHKS and CDR2 is YYEKEE in the germline V gene (reference sequence). The CDR3 consists of 15 residues. V was cut by 0 bases and J by 6 bases, with 16 bases left in between. CDR3 DNA sequence: TGTGCCAGCAGCTTGGGCTCCGGGCACAGGCCCGAGCAGTACTTC. Its translation: CASSLGSGHRPEQYF.

This chain joins TRBV5-5 and TRBJ2-3, with 8 bases that match TRBD1. Germline V gene lookup returns CDR1 SGHKS and CDR2 YYEKEE (reference sequence). The CDR3 runs to 13 residues. The junction had 6 bases not matched to a gene; V was cut back by 10 bases and J by 2 bases. The CDR3 protein is CAAQTGDTDTQYF. The DNA of the CDR3 is TGTGCCGCCCAGACAGGGGACACAGATACGCAGTATTTT.

The chain joins TRBV29-1 to TRBJ1-4; D is unclear. Deletions cut 7 bases from V and 3 bases from J, with 12 bases between. The CDR3 is 13 residues long. Germline V gives CDR1 SQVTM, CDR2 ANQGSEA. CDR3 nucleotide sequence: TGCAGCGCCTACAGAAACCCTAATGAAAAACTGTTTTTT. Its protein product is CSAYRNPNEKLFF.

The chain recombines TRBV7-9 with TRBJ1-1; 7 bases line up with TRBD1. The CDR3 length is 16 residues. V lost 5 bases and J lost 1; bases outside the gene matches: 10. Germline V gene lookup returns CDR1 SEHNR and CDR2 FQNEAQ (reference sequence). The chain's CDR3 is CASSRMTGLTNTEAFF. For the CDR3, the DNA is TGTGCCAGCAGCCGTATGACAGGGTTGACGAACACTGAAGCTTTCTTT.

The rearrangement joins TRBV24-1 to TRBJ2-1; the match to TRBD2 covers 13 bases. The CDR3 sequence is 13 residues long. V was pared by 9 bases and J by 9 bases, with 4 bases of the junction left unmatched. The germline V gene has CDR1 KGHDR and CDR2 SFDVKD. The CDR3 coding sequence is TGTGCCACCGGGACTAGCGGGGTTGTTGAGCAGTTCTTC. Encoded protein: CATGTSGVVEQFF.

The chain couples TRBV28 to TRBJ2-1; 7 nucleotides match TRBD2. The CDR3 totals 14 residues. V gave up 7 bases and J gave up 7 bases; unmatched junction bases: 10. From germline, CDR1 is MDHEN and CDR2 SYDVKM. The CDR3 loop is CASNEAGSRNEQFF. As DNA, the CDR3 is TGTGCCAGCAATGAAGCGGGGTCAAGGAATGAGCAGTTCTTC.

J is TRBJ1-2 and V is TRBV19; D not certain. The length of the CDR3 is 13 residues. V lost 3 bases, J lost 4 bases, and 9 bases lay in between. CDR1 is LNHDA and CDR2 is SQIVND in the germline V gene (reference sequence). The CDR3 is CASSMGSGYGYTF. The DNA for the CDR3 is TGTGCCAGTAGTATGGGCAGCGGCTATGGCTACACCTTC.

This clone was found once. V usage is TRBV18 and J usage is TRBJ2-2; D gene unclear. Germline CDR1 and CDR2: KGHSH and LQKENI. V lost 0 bases and J 9 bases, leaving 11 bases between the germline ends. This CDR3 spans 14 amino acids. The CDR3 region has the DNA TGTGCCAGCTCACCACCGACTTCCCCCAGGGAGCTGTTTTTT. It specifies CASSPPTSPRELFF.

The chain links TRBV7-6 to TRBJ2-3, with 9 bases aligning to TRBD1. V lost 5 bases, J lost 4 bases, and 10 bases stayed unmatched. Germline V gene data show CDR1 as SGHVS and CDR2 as FNYEAQ. The CDR3 contains 16 residues. The CDR3, as DNA: TGTGCCAGCAGCCGTTTGGACAGGGGATTGGCAGATACGCAGTATTTT. Its translation: CASSRLDRGLADTQYF.

The J gene is TRBJ1-4, the V gene TRBV11-2; D unclear. Trimming stripped 1 base from V and 8 bases from J, with 17 bases between. The CDR3 contains 16 residues. The germline CDR1 and CDR2 sequences are SGHAT and FQNNGV. This chain's CDR3 is CASSLAPGWAGEKLFF. The CDR3 nucleotides read TGTGCCAGCAGCTTAGCACCGGGGTGGGCGGGGGAAAAACTGTTTTTT.

The rearrangement joins TRBV28 to TRBJ2-3; 9 nucleotides match TRBD1. This CDR3 comprises 14 residues. Germline V CDR1 and CDR2: MDHEN, SYDVKM. J lost 2 bases, V lost 7 bases, and 4 bases had no gene match. CDR3 residues: CASMDRGTTDTQYF. CDR3 sequence (DNA): TGTGCCAGCATGGACAGGGGCACCACAGATACGCAGTATTTT.